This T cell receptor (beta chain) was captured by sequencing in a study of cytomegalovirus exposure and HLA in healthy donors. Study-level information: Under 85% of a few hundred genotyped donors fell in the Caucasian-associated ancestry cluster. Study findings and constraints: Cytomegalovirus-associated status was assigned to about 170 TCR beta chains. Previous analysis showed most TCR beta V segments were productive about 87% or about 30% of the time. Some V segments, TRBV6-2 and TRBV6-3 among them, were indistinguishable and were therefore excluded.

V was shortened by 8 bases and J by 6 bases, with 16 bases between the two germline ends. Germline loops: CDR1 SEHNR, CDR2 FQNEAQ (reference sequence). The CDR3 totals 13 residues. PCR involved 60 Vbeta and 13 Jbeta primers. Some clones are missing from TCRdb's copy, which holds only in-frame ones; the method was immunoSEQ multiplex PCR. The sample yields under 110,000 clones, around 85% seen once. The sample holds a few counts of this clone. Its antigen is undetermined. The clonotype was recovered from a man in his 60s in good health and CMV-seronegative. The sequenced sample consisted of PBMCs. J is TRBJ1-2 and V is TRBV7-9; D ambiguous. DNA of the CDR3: TGTGCCAGCTCACCCCACTCGAGAGATGGCTACACCTTC. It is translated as CASSPHSRDGYTF. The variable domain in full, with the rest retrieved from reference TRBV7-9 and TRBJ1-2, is DTGVSQNPRHKITKRGQNVTFRCDPISEHNRLYWYRQTLGQGPEFLTYFQNEAQLEKSRLLSDRFSAERPKGSFSTLEIQRTEQGDSAMYLCASSPHSRDGYTFGSGTRLTVV.